This T cell receptor (beta chain) was documented in a study of identifying expanded T cells in peripheral blood. TCRdb's table, derived via immunoSEQ multiplex PCR, lists solely in-frame clones and lacks some. The sample lists 100,000 to 150,000 clones; approximately 86% were seen once. During the collection period, no donor immune events like infections were recorded. Study-level results: Technical replicates showed 0.9 to 1.5 changed clones; roughly two weeks roughly 18; four weeks 19. Variance in clone template counts between two-week samples significantly increased with total template count across all healthy donors.

As concerns this clone: The antigen is unknown.

This CDR3 region has 15 residues. Sequenced: blood. The chain recombines TRBV12-2 with TRBJ2-7. TRBV12-2 is assigned pseudogene status. This clonotype was obtained from a person between 18 and 69 years old in good health. The CDR3 protein is CASRLLRDGSYEQYF. CDR3 coding DNA: TGTGCAAGTCGCTTGCTCCGGGACGGCTCCTACGAGCAGTACTTC.